These 3 T cell receptor beta chains share one sample of origin, sequenced in a study of shared clonotypes between healthy human individuals. The assay was immunoSEQ multiplex PCR, and TCRdb's table has in-frame clones only and misses some. In the table there are about 700,000 clones, about 74% of which are singletons. Material: memory CD4+ T cells sorted from blood. Subset meaning: CD45RA-negative fraction. These receptors came from a woman in her 30s in good health.

This clone was picked up a small number of times. The J gene is TRBJ1-2, the V gene TRBV19; 8 bases map to TRBD1. J gave up 0 bases and V 6 bases, and 0 bases lay outside the gene matches. Germline values: CDR1 LNHDA, CDR2 SQIVND (reference sequence). This CDR3 contains 13 residues. In DNA form, the CDR3 reads TGTGCCAGTAGGGGACAGGCTAACTATGGCTACACCTTC. Translated, it gives CASRGQANYGYTF.

The chain couples TRBV2 to TRBJ2-5; 14 bases match TRBD2. Trimming removed 7 bases from V and 2 bases from J; junction bases left unmatched: 3. This CDR3 region has 15 residues. Germline V gives CDR1 SNHLY, CDR2 FYNNEI. For the CDR3, the DNA is TGTGCCAGCACAGGACTAGCGGGGGGACAAGAGACCCAGTACTTC. This gives the protein CASTGLAGGQETQYF.

V is TRBV7-8 and J is TRBJ2-1, with TRBD2 matching over 7 bases. Germline V lookup: CDR1 SGHVS, CDR2 FQNEAQ. The CDR3 totals 15 residues. J gave up 2 bases and V 6 bases, and 7 bases lay outside the gene matches. The CDR3: CASRRTSFPYNEQFF. In DNA, the CDR3 is TGTGCCAGCAGACGGACTAGTTTTCCCTACAATGAGCAGTTCTTC.